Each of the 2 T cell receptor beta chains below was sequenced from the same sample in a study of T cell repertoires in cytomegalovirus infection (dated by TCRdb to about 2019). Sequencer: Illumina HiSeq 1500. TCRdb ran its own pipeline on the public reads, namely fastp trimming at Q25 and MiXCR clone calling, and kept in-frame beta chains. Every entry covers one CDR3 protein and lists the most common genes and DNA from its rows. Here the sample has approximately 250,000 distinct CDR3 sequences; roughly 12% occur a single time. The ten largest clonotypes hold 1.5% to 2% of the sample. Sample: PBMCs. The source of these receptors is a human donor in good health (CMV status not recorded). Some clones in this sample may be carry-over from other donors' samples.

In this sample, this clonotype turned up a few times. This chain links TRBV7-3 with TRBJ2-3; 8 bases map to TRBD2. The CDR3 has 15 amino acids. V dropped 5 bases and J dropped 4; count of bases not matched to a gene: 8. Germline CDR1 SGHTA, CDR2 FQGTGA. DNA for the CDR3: TGTGCCAGCAGCATAGCGGGGAAAGGGTCAGATACGCAGTATTTT. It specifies CASSIAGKGSDTQYF.

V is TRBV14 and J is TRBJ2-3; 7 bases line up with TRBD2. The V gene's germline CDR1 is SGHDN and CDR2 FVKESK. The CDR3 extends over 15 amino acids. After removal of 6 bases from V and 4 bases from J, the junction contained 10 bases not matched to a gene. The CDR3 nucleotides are TGTGCCAGCAGACTAAGCGGACTAGGACCAGATACGCAGTATTTT. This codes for CASRLSGLGPDTQYF. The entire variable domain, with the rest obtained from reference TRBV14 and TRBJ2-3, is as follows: EAGVTQFPSHSVIEKGQTVTLRCDPISGHDNLYWYRRVMGKEIKFLLHFVKESKQDESGMPNNRFLAERTGGTYSTLKVQPAELEDSGVYFCASRLSGLGPDTQYFGPGTRLTVL.